Included here is one TCR beta chain sequence, with context. As yet, its antigen is unknown. Trimming removed 3 bases from V and 6 bases from J; junction bases left unmatched: 13. In germline, CDR1 is MNHEY, CDR2 SMNVEV (reference sequence). There are 17 residues in the CDR3. TCRdb's table, derived via immunoSEQ multiplex PCR, lists solely in-frame clones and lacks some. The profile shows about 88,000 clones, roughly 92% of them singletons. This sample was included in a study of graft-versus-host responses after intestinal transplantation. Points from the study as a whole: Graft-donor T cell macrochimerism in patients accompanied high graft-versus-host to host-versus-graft clonal ratios in allografts. Recipient marrow harbored GvH clones, some of which surfaced first in ileum or blood.

The chain links TRBV27 to TRBJ2-3, with 9 bases identical to TRBD2. Sequencing used unstimulated CD4+ T cells sorted from spleen or lymph node cells, obtained before intestinal transplant. The sequence was collected from a human donor who received an intestinal transplant. The CDR3 nucleotides read TGTGCCAGCAGTTTTTCGCGGGTAGCGGGAGTAACGGATACGCAGTATTTT. Encoded protein: CASSFSRVAGVTDTQYF.